The 19 T cell receptor beta chains in this list originate from one sample, sequenced in a study of Graves' ophthalmopathy and Graves' hyperthyroidism. For repertoire sequencing, the TCR beta CDR3 regions were amplified from RNA transcripts. RT-PCR in the first round used HTBI primers; a second-round multiplex PCR followed. TCRdb analysed the multiplex PCR reads with MiXCR anew, one entry per CDR3 protein. The sample holds roughly 400,000 distinct CDR3 sequences, around 17% seen once. Material for sequencing was peripheral blood. Source of these receptors: a woman aged 18-35 years with Graves' ophthalmopathy.

The table lists this clonotype with many counts. As DNA, the CDR3 is TGTGCCAGTAGTATCGGGACCAAGTACACTGAAGCTTTCTTT. It yields the protein CASSIGTKYTEAFF. This chain connects TRBV19 to TRBJ1-1; D possibly corresponds to TRBD1 (5 bases). CDR1 is LNHDA and CDR2 is SQIVND in the germline V gene (reference sequence). The CDR3 totals 14 residues. Trimming pared 3 bases from V and 3 bases from J, leaving 11 bases between.

This clonotype was detected many times. The V and J genes are TRBV7-2 and TRBJ2-5; D is possibly TRBD2 (5 bases). Trimming cost V 7 bases and J 8 bases, with 20 bases left between them. The CDR3 is made up of 14 amino acids. Germline V gene lookup returns CDR1 SGHTA and CDR2 FQGNSA. As DNA, the CDR3 is TGTGCCAGCACCATCAAGACGGGCGGGCAAACCCAGTACTTC. Protein sequence: CASTIKTGGQTQYF.

This clonotype was seen ten or more times. CDR3 loop: CASSSRLAGAGELFF. In DNA, the CDR3 is TGTGCCAGCAGTTCTCGACTAGCGGGGGCAGGGGAGCTGTTTTTT. The chain has TRBV12-3 or TRBV12-4 and TRBJ2-2; 12 bases map to TRBD2. Losses at the gene ends were 4 bases for V and 8 bases for J; bases not matched to a gene: 5. CDR3 length: 15 residues.

The gene calls are TRBV4-2 and TRBJ2-1; 8 bases line up with TRBD2. CDR3 size: 14 residues. V was clipped by 0 bases and J by 8 bases; unmatched bases: 3. The germline V gene encodes CDR1 LGHNA and CDR2 YNFKEQ. The CDR3, as DNA: TGTGCCAGCAGCCAAGAACGGGGGGGCTATGAGCAGTTCTTC. This gives the protein CASSQERGGYEQFF.

The J gene is TRBJ1-5, the V gene TRBV6-2 or TRBV6-3, with D possibly matching TRBD1 (6 bases). Germline V gene lookup returns CDR1 MNHEY and CDR2 SVGEGT. CDR3 length: 17 amino acids. Trimming pared 6 bases from V and 0 bases from J, leaving 18 bases between. The CDR3 nucleotides read TGTGCCAGCAGAACAACAGGGACCGGTTATAGCAATCAGCCCCAGCATTTT. This sequence encodes CASRTTGTGYSNQPQHF.

The V gene is TRBV27, the J gene TRBJ2-1; D is unresolved. This CDR3 is built from 16 residues. Germline-derived CDR1 and CDR2 are MNHEY and SMNVEV (reference sequence). V dropped 4 bases and J dropped 5 bases, with 18 bases sitting between them. The CDR3 nucleotides read TGTGCCAGCAGTTGGATTGGGCATTCGCCGAACAATGAGCAGTTCTTC. It yields the protein CASSWIGHSPNNEQFF.

This clonotype was observed at least ten times. The chain uses TRBV19 and TRBJ1-5; TRBD1 might be the D (5 bases). V was shortened by 4 bases and J by 0 bases, with 10 bases between the two germline ends. The germline V gene encodes CDR1 LNHDA and CDR2 SQIVND (reference sequence). This CDR3 has 15 residues. The CDR3 bases are TGTGCCAGTAGTACCGGGGCCTATAGCAATCAGCCCCAGCATTTT. It yields the protein CASSTGAYSNQPQHF.

This clonotype was detected many times. The V gene is TRBV20-1, the J gene TRBJ2-4; possibly TRBD1 for D (6 bases). The V gene's germline CDR1 is DFQATT and CDR2 SNEGSKA (reference sequence). Trimming cost V 6 bases and J 3 bases, with 18 bases left between them. This CDR3 has 15 residues. This CDR3 reads CSAIRAGADKNIQYF. Here the CDR3 DNA reads TGCAGTGCGATTAGGGCAGGGGCGGACAAAAACATTCAGTACTTC.

CDR3 bases: TGTGCCAGCTCCCCCGGACAGGGCAAGAACTATGGCTACACCTTC. It translates to CASSPGQGKNYGYTF. The chain carries TRBV18 and TRBJ1-2, with 8 bases fitting TRBD1. V dropped 6 bases and J dropped 2; count of bases not matched to a gene: 8. There are 15 residues in the CDR3. CDR1 and CDR2 from the germline V gene are KGHSH and LQKENI.

This clonotype was counted many times. The CDR3 bases are TGTGCCTGGACACGGGACAGGGCCTACGAGCAGTACTTC. The encoded protein is CAWTRDRAYEQYF. The J gene is TRBJ2-7, the V gene TRBV30; 9 bases line up with TRBD1. J was trimmed by 2 bases and V by 4 bases; bases with no gene match: 3. This CDR3 has 13 amino acids. Germline CDR1 is GTSNPN and CDR2 is SVGIG (reference sequence).

This clonotype has a count of ten or more. The chain joins TRBV19 to TRBJ1-5; D not resolved. The CDR3 is made up of 15 amino acids. V dropped 3 bases and J dropped 0 bases, with 9 bases sitting between them. Per germline, CDR1 LNHDA and CDR2 SQIVND (reference sequence). CDR3 DNA: TGTGCCAGTAGTATGACCTTCTCTAGCAATCAGCCCCAGCATTTT. Protein sequence: CASSMTFSSNQPQHF.

This clonotype was seen repeatedly, ten times or more. This chain uses TRBV11-2 with TRBJ2-3, with D tentatively TRBD2 (7 bases). The ends were cut back, 5 bases at V and 5 bases at J, with 17 bases in the middle. The CDR3 is 15 amino acids. The germline CDR1 and CDR2 sequences are SGHAT and FQNNGV. CDR3 sequence: CASSPVGGAIDTQYF. The CDR3 coding sequence is TGTGCCAGCAGCCCCGTAGGGGGGGCTATAGATACGCAGTATTTT.

This clonotype was counted at least ten times. The CDR3 sequence is CASTRTGRDQETQYF. The DNA for the CDR3 is TGTGCCAGCACCCGGACAGGCAGGGACCAAGAGACCCAGTACTTC. V is TRBV6-2 or TRBV6-3 and J is TRBJ2-5, with 7 bases matching TRBD1. CDR3 length equals 15 residues. CDR1 is MNHEY and CDR2 is SVGEGT in the germline V gene. V lost 7 bases and J lost 0; bases outside the gene matches: 8.

The J gene is TRBJ2-5, the V gene TRBV28, with TRBD2 identical over 10 bases. The CDR3 has 13 amino acids. The trim removed 2 bases at V and 7 bases at J, leaving 1 base unmatched. The V gene's germline CDR1 is MDHEN and CDR2 SYDVKM. The CDR3 region has the DNA TGTGCCAGCAGTTTAGGACTAGCGGCGACCCAGTACTTC. Protein: CASSLGLAATQYF.

This clonotype appeared many times. This chain links TRBV7-2 with TRBJ1-5; no firm D call. V dropped 5 bases and J dropped 7 bases, with 15 bases sitting between them. Germline V gene lookup returns CDR1 SGHTA and CDR2 FQGNSA. The CDR3 runs to 14 residues. The CDR3 spells CASSPEAIAQPQHF. The CDR3 DNA reads TGTGCCAGCAGCCCAGAGGCCATAGCCCAGCCCCAGCATTTT.

This clonotype was recorded at least ten times. As DNA, the CDR3 is TGCAGTGCTCAGGTCCGCAGCCCCAACGAGCAGTACTTC. Amino acid sequence: CSAQVRSPNEQYF. The rearrangement uses TRBV20-1 and TRBJ2-7; no firm D call. This CDR3 is 13 amino acids long. The V end was cut by 5 bases, the J end by 5 bases, with 16 bases between. Germline CDR1 and CDR2: DFQATT and SNEGSKA (reference sequence).

The sample holds many counts of this clonotype. This chain links TRBV28 with TRBJ1-1, with 7 bases matching TRBD1. V lost 5 bases and J lost 1; bases outside the gene matches: 10. CDR1 is MDHEN and CDR2 is SYDVKM in the germline V gene. This CDR3 has 16 amino acids. This chain's CDR3 is CASSPPGGQGNTEAFF. As DNA, the CDR3 is TGTGCCAGCAGTCCCCCAGGGGGACAAGGGAACACTGAAGCTTTCTTT. The variable domain in full, completed from reference TRBV28 and TRBJ1-1, reads DVKVTQSSRYLVKRTGEKVFLECVQDMDHENMFWYRQDPGLGLRLIYFSYDVKMKEKGDIPEGYSVSREKKERFSLILESASTNQTSMYLCASSPPGGQGNTEAFFGQGTRLTVV.

The table lists this clonotype with many counts. This chain links TRBV24-1 with TRBJ1-2; D not resolved. The V gene lost 1 base and the J gene lost 7 bases, with 9 bases spanning the gap. This CDR3 has 13 amino acids. Germline assignment: CDR1 KGHDR and CDR2 SFDVKD. The CDR3 DNA reads TGTGCCACCAGTGATTTTCTTACGGGTGGCTACACCTTC. Protein sequence: CATSDFLTGGYTF.

This clonotype was found a few times. V usage is TRBV25-1 and J usage is TRBJ1-1, with D uncertain. The germline V and J ends were trimmed by 3 bases and 3 bases, with 14 bases remaining between them. The CDR3 covers 15 residues. The germline V gene has CDR1 MGHDK and CDR2 SYGVNS. The CDR3 is CASSDLSEADTEAFF. In DNA, the CDR3 is TGTGCCAGCAGTGATCTCTCGGAGGCGGACACTGAAGCTTTCTTT.